This TCR beta chain was documented in a study of glioma-infiltrating T cells after dendritic cell vaccination. Germline assignment: CDR1 SGHTA and CDR2 FQGTGA. The CDR3 contains 15 residues. The V end was cut by 0 bases, the J end by 1 base, with 9 bases between. The table came from immunoSEQ multiplex PCR; TCRdb's copy has only in-frame clones and leaves some out. The table includes 85,000 to 110,000 clones, roughly 76% detected once. The receptor's source is a human donor with glioblastoma. This rearrangement joins TRBV7-3 to TRBJ1-1; D not certain. The specimen was blood, collected before dendritic cell vaccination. CDR3 residues: CASSLTPSSNTEAFF. The CDR3, as DNA: TGTGCCAGCAGCTTAACCCCCTCCTCGAACACTGAAGCTTTCTTT. Supplemented by reference TRBV7-3 and TRBJ1-1, the full variable domain reads GAGVSQTPSNKVTEKGKYVELRCDPISGHTALYWYRQSLGQGPEFLIYFQGTGAADDSGLPNDRFFAVRPEGSVSTLKIQRTERGDSAVYLCASSLTPSSNTEAFFGQGTRLTVV.